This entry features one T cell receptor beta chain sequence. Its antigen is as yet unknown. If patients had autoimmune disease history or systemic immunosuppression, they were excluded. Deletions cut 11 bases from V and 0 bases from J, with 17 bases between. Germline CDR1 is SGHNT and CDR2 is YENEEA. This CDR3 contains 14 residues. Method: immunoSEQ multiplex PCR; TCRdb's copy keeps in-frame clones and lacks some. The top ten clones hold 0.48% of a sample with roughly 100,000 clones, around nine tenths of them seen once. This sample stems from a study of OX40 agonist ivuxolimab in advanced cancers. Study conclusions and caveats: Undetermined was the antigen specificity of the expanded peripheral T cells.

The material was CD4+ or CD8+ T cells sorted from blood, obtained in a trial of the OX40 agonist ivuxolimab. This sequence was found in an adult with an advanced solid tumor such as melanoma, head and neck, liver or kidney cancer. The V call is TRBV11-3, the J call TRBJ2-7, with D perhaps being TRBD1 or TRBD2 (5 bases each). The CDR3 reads CALQGDPSSYEQYF. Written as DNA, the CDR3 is TGTGCCCTTCAGGGAGATCCTAGCTCCTACGAGCAGTACTTC.